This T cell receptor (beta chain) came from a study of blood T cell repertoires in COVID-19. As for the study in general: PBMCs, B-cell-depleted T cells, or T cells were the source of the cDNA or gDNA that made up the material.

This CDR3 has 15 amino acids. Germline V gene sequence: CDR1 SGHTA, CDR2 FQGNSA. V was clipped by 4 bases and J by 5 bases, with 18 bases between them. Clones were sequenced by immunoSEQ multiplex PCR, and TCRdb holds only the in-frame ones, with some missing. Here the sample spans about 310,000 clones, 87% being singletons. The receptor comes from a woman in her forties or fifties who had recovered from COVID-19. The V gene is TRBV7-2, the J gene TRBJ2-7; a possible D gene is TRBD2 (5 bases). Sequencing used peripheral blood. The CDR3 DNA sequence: TGTGCCAGCAGCTCAAGCGGACTGCTCCTAAACGAGCAGTACTTC. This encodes CASSSSGLLLNEQYF.